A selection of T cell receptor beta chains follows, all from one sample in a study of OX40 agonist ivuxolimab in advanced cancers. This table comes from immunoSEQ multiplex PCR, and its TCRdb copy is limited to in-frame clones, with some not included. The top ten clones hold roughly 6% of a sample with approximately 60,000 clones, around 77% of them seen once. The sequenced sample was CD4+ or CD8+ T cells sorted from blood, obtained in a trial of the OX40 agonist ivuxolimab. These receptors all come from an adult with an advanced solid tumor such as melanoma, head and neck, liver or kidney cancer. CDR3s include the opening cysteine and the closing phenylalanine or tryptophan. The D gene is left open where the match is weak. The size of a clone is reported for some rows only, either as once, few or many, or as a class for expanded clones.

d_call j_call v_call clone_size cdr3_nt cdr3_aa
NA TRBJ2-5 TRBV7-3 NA TGTGCCAGCAGCTTAAAACGGTCCCCCCAAGAGACCCAGTACTTC CASSLKRSPQETQYF
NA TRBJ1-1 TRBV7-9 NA TGTGCCAGCAGCTTAGGGGGACAAGGGCTGAACACTGAAGCTTTCTTT CASSLGGQGLNTEAFF
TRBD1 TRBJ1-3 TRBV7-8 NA TGTGCCAGCAGCTTAGGGGGTCGAGGCCGACAGGGTGTAAGAAACACCATATATTTT CASSLGGRGRQGVRNTIYF
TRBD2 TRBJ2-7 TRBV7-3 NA TGTGCCAGCAGCTCGGGACTAGCGGGAGTCTACGAGCAGTACTTC CASSSGLAGVYEQYF
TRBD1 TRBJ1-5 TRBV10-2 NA TGCGCCAGCAAAGGGGGACAGGGCCACCAGCCCCAGCATTTT CASKGGQGHQPQHF
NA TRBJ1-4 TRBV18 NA TGTGCCAGCTCACCTTACAGGGAGGCTAATGAAAAACTGTTTTTT CASSPYREANEKLFF
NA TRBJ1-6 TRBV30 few TGTGCCTGGAGTGTACACCTGAGGGGTGGACCCCTCCACTTT CAWSVHLRGGPLHF
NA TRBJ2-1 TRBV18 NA TGTGCCAGCTCACCTCTGGGGAACTTTCGCGGTGAGCAGTTCTTC CASSPLGNFRGEQFF
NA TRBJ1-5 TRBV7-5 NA TGTGTCAGAAGCTCCAGGGGGAAGGGACAGGGAGGTTTTCCTCAGCCCCAGCATTTT CVRSSRGKGQGGFPQPQHF
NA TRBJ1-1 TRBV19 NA TGTGCCAGTATGCCCCCGGGGGCGGGAGAAGCTTTCTTT CASMPPGAGEAFF
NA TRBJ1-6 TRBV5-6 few TGTGCCAGCAGCTATTGGGCCCTCGAGGGCTCACCCCTCCACTTT CASSYWALEGSPLHF
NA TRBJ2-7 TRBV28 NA TGTGCCAGCAGTTTTCCCCCAATGACCAACGAGCAGTACTTC CASSFPPMTNEQYF
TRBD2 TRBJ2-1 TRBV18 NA TGTGCCAGCTCACCGACAGGACTAGCGGGAGGGAATAATGAGCAGTTCTTC CASSPTGLAGGNNEQFF
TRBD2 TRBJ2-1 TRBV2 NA TGTGCCAGCAGTGAGGAGGCGGGGGGGCGTAGTGAGCAGTTCTTC CASSEEAGGRSEQFF
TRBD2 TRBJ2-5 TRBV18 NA TGTGCCAGCTCACCCTCGGATGCGGGACTAGCGTTAGAGACCCAGTACTTC CASSPSDAGLALETQYF
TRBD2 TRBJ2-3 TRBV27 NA TGTGCCAGCAGCATTACCGGGACTAGCGGGCTCAATGGGCCCACAGATACGCAGTATTTT CASSITGTSGLNGPTDTQYF
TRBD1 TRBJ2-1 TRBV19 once TGTGCCAGTAGTCGGGACAGGGGGCGCGATGAGCAGTTCTTC CASSRDRGRDEQFF
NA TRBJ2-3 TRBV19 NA TGTGCCAGTAGTATGTTGACAGGGAGGGGCGATACGCAGTATTTT CASSMLTGRGDTQYF
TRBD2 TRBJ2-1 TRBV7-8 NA TGTGCCAGCAGCTTAGGGCCGGCGGGGGATGAGCAGTTCTTC CASSLGPAGDEQFF
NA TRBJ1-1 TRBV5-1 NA TGCGCCAGCAACCTAAATGACAGAACTGAAGCTTTCTTT CASNLNDRTEAFF
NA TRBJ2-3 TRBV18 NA TGTGCCAGCTCACCCAACACAGATACGCAGTATTTT CASSPNTDTQYF
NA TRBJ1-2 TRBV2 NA TGTGCCAGCACCGACGGGCACCCCTATGGCTACACCTTC CASTDGHPYGYTF
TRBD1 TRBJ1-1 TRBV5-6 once TGTGCCAGCAGCTTACGAACAGGGGTTGCGTTAACTGAAGCTTTCTTT CASSLRTGVALTEAFF
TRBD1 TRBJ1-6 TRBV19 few TGTGCCAGTAGTAGGGCAGGGGGAAATTCACCCCTCCACTTT CASSRAGGNSPLHF
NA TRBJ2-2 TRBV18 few TGTGCCAGCTCGGTTTTCGACTTCGCGAACACCGGGGAGCTGTTTTTT CASSVFDFANTGELFF
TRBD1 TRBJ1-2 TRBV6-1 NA TGTGCCAGCAGTGAAGCGGGGGACAGGAGGTGGAACTATGGCTACACCTTC CASSEAGDRRWNYGYTF
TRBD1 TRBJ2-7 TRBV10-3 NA TGTGCCATCAGTGAAGGGGGCAGGGACGAGCAGTACTTC CAISEGGRDEQYF
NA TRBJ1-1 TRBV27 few TGTGCCAGCAGTTTATCAGGGGTTGGCACTGAAGCTTTCTTT CASSLSGVGTEAFF
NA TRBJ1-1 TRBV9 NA TGTGCCAGCAGCCCAGGACCCTTGAACACTGAAGCTTTCTTT CASSPGPLNTEAFF
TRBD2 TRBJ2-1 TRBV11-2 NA TGTGCCAGCAGCTTAGCGGGAGGGCCGAAGGGTGAGCAGTTCTTC CASSLAGGPKGEQFF
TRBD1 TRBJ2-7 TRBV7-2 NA TGTGCCAGCAGCTTAGGGTGGACAGGGTTGAACGAGCAGTACTTC CASSLGWTGLNEQYF